This TCR beta chain was sequenced for a study of T cells in Graves' hyperthyroidism and ophthalmopathy. The germline gives CDR1 LNHDA, CDR2 SQIVND (reference sequence). V gave up 6 bases and J gave up 5 bases; unmatched junction bases: 11. The CDR3 runs to 15 residues. Regions amplified from RNA transcripts were the TCR beta CDR3 regions. Initially, a first-round RT-PCR of the TCR CDR3 employed the HTBI primer set. TCRdb reprocessed the multiplex PCR reads with MiXCR, giving one entry per CDR3 protein. The sample includes roughly 710,000 distinct CDR3 sequences, roughly a third of them seen just once. PBMCs were collected from an approximately 9.3 ml volume of fresh peripheral blood.

This chain links TRBV19 with TRBJ1-2; 8 bases line up with TRBD1. The sequenced sample was blood. The TCR sequence derives from a woman in her thirties or forties with Graves' hyperthyroidism. CDR3 residues: CASRTGTGIMYGYTF. CDR3 in DNA: TGTGCCAGTAGAACCGGGACAGGCATTATGTATGGCTACACCTTC.